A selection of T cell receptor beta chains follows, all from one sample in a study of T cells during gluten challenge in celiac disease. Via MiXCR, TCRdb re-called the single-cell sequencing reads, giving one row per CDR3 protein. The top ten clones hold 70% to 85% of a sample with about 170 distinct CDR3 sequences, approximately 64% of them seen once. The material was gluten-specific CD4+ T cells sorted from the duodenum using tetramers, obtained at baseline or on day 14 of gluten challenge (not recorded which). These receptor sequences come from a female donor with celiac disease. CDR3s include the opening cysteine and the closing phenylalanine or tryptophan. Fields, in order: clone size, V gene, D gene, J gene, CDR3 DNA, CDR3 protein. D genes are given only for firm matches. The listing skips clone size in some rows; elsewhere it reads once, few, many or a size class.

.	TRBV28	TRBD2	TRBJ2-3	TGTGCCAGCAGTTTACCCCTGACTAGCGGGAGCCTAGCAGATACGCAGTATTTT	CASSLPLTSGSLADTQYF
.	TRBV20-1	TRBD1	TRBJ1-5	TGCAGTGCAGCTACAGGGGGCGAAATTCAGCCCCAGCATTTT	CSAATGGEIQPQHF
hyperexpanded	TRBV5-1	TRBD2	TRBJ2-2	TGCGCCAGCAGCATAGCGGGACCGAACACCGGGGAGCTGTTTTTT	CASSIAGPNTGELFF
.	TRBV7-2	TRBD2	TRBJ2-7	TGTGCCAGCAGCTTAGTAGGAGGCAGGAGCGGGGATCATCTAGAGCAGTACTTC	CASSLVGGRSGDHLEQYF
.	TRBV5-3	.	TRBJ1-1	TGTGCCAGCAGCCGGGGCCGGGGAGGTGAAGCTTTCTTT	CASSRGRGGEAFF
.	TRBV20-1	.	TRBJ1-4	TGCAGTGCAGGCCCAGGGGATGAAAAACTGTTTTTT	CSAGPGDEKLFF
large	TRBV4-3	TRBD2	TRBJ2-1	TGCGCCAGCAGCCAAGTGCTAGCGGGAGATCATGAGCAGTTCTTC	CASSQVLAGDHEQFF
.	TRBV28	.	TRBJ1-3	TGTGCCAGCAGTTTTCCAAGTGATGGGTCCGGGGTCTATCGGTTGAGTGGAAACACCATATATTTT	CASSFPSDGSGVYRLSGNTIYF
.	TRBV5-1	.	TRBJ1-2	TGCGCCAGCAGCTTGGGACAGAACTATGGCTACACCTTC	CASSLGQNYGYTF
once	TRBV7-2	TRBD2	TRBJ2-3	TGTGCCAGCAGCTTACGGTGGGGAGGGGCAGATACGCAGTATTTT	CASSLRWGGADTQYF
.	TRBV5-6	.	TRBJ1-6	TGTGCCAGCAGCTTCGCATCTAGACAGGCTCCTAATTCACCCCTCCACTTT	CASSFASRQAPNSPLHF
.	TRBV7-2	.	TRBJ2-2	TGTGCCAGCAGCTCGGACTCTACCGGGGAGCTGTTTTTT	CASSSDSTGELFF
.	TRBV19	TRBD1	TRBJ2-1	TGTGCCAGTAGGGCTGGACAGGGGGCCGTGAGCTCCTACAATGAGCAGTTCTTC	CASRAGQGAVSSYNEQFF
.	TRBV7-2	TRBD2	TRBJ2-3	TGTGCCAGCAGAATGGGACTAAACACAGATACGCAGTATTTT	CASRMGLNTDTQYF
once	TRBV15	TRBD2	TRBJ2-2	TGTGCCACCAGCAGAGATCAGACTAGCTTATCTAAAGGGAACAAAGGGGAACTGTTTTTT	CATSRDQTSLSKGNKGELFF
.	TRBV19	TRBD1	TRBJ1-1	TGTGCCAGTAGTTTGGGACAGGGGGGCACTGAAGCTTTCTTT	CASSLGQGGTEAFF
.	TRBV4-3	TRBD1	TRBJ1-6	TGCGCCAGCAGCCTTGGGTTGACAGGGCCCAATTCACCCCTCCACTTT	CASSLGLTGPNSPLHF
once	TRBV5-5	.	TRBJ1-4	TGTGCCAGCAGTCCCATATCCACACAGGGAGAAAAACTGTTTTTT	CASSPISTQGEKLFF
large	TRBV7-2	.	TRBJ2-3	TGTGCCAGCAGCTTCCGAGTCACAGATACGCAGTATTTT	CASSFRVTDTQYF
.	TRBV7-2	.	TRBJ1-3	TGTGCCAGCAGCTCCCGACCAGGAAACACCATATATTTT	CASSSRPGNTIYF
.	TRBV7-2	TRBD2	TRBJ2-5	TGTGCCAGCAGCCCCGGGGGGGGGCCTGAAGAGACCCAGTACTTC	CASSPGGGPEETQYF
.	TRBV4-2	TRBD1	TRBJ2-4	TGTGCCAGCAGCCTAGGACAGGGGGCGACCATTCAGTACTTC	CASSLGQGATIQYF
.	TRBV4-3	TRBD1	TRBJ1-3	TGCGCCAGCAGCCGTCTCCCCGGGACAGGGGCGGACACCATATATTTT	CASSRLPGTGADTIYF
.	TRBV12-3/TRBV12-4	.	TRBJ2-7	TGTGCCAGCAGGCCCAGGGGGGCGCCTTCCTACGAGCAGTACTTC	CASRPRGAPSYEQYF
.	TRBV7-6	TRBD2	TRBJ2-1	TGTGCCAGCAGCTTAGAGGGACGGACTAGCCCTAGGGGCTACAATGAGCAGTTCTTC	CASSLEGRTSPRGYNEQFF
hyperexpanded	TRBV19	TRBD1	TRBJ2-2	TGTGCCAGTAGTATAGTGGGCGCAGGGGGCTCCGGGGAGCTGTTTTTT	CASSIVGAGGSGELFF